The 21 T cell receptor beta chains below come from one sample, sequenced in a study of blood T cell repertoires in COVID-19. The method was immunoSEQ multiplex PCR; TCRdb's version includes in-frame clones alone and lacks a portion of them. Of 160,000 or so clones detected, 90% appear once; the ten largest clones hold over 15%. The specimen sequenced was peripheral blood. The receptor source for this set is a man in his 60s with active or convalescent COVID-19.

Turning to this clone: Other DNA sequences in this specimen translate into the identical CDR3. V gene TRBV11-2 combines with J gene TRBJ1-5; no definite D call. The CDR3 covers 14 residues. Germline V gene lookup returns CDR1 SGHAT and CDR2 FQNNGV. V lost 0 bases to trimming and J lost 4 bases, with 7 bases between them. CDR3 sequence (DNA): TGTGCCAGCAGCTTAGAAGGAGGGAATCAGCCCCAGCATTTT. Its translation is CASSLEGGNQPQHF.

V and J are TRBV5-1 and TRBJ2-3; 9 bases align to TRBD2. The CDR3 sequence is 17 residues long. V was pared by 4 bases and J by 4 bases, with 13 bases of the junction left unmatched. The V gene's germline CDR1 is SGHRS and CDR2 YFSETQ. CDR3 DNA: TGCGCCAGCAGCCTGCGAGGTAGCGGGAGTTACGCAGATACGCAGTATTTT. Its translation is CASSLRGSGSYADTQYF.

This CDR3 is CASSRGTGGEAFF. CDR3 bases: TGTGCCAGTAGTCGGGGGACAGGGGGCGAAGCTTTCTTT. The V call is TRBV19, the J call TRBJ1-1; 12 nucleotides line up with TRBD1. V was pared by 5 bases and J by 8 bases, with 3 bases of the junction left unmatched. The CDR3 is made up of 13 amino acids. Per germline, CDR1 LNHDA and CDR2 SQIVND (reference sequence).

This rearrangement joins TRBV5-4 to TRBJ1-1; TRBD1 matches at 9 bases. There are 13 residues in the CDR3. The J segment lost 7 bases and the V segment lost 4 bases, leaving 5 bases of the junction unmatched. The germline V gene encodes CDR1 SGHNT and CDR2 YYREEE (reference sequence). CDR3 protein: CASSHTGGNEAFF. The CDR3 DNA sequence: TGTGCCAGCAGCCATACAGGGGGCAATGAAGCTTTCTTT.

This clone was seen a single time. The chain employs TRBV10-2 and TRBJ2-3, with D maybe TRBD2 (7 bases). The V end was cut by 5 bases, the J end by 2 bases, with 11 bases between. Germline V gene data show CDR1 as WSHSY and CDR2 as SAAADI. The CDR3 sequence is 14 residues long. CDR3 sequence reads: CASSRGADTDTQYF. For the CDR3, the DNA is TGCGCCAGCAGTCGGGGGGCTGACACAGATACGCAGTATTTT.

In its sample, this clone was seen a few times. The chain is built from TRBV9 and TRBJ1-3; a possible D gene is TRBD1 (5 bases). V lost 0 bases and J lost 0, with 7 bases in between. This CDR3 has 15 amino acids. Germline CDR1 and CDR2: SGDLS and YYNGEE. CDR3 in amino acids: CASSVGGVSGNTIYF. CDR3 DNA sequence: TGTGCCAGCAGCGTAGGGGGGGTCTCTGGAAACACCATATATTTT.

The CDR3 sequence: CASEPGTNLNEQFF. As DNA, the CDR3 is TGTGCCTCCGAACCTGGGACTAACCTCAATGAGCAGTTCTTC. The chain uses TRBV10-3 and TRBJ2-1; 7 bases agree with TRBD2. The junction had 13 bases not matched to a gene; V was cut back by 11 bases and J by 6 bases. This CDR3 spans 14 amino acids. Germline V gene lookup returns CDR1 ENHRY and CDR2 SYGVKD.

This chain links TRBV4-1 with TRBJ2-3, with D hard to call. V lost 2 bases and J lost 5, with 14 bases in between. This CDR3 has 15 amino acids. Germline V CDR1 and CDR2: MGHRA, YSYEKL. The CDR3 DNA is TGCGCCAGCAGCCAACGCCAGGCAACCCGAGATACGCAGTATTTT. Amino acid sequence: CASSQRQATRDTQYF.

V and J are TRBV10-2 and TRBJ1-1; D is perhaps TRBD1 (6 bases). The CDR3 has 14 amino acids. The germline V gene encodes CDR1 WSHSY and CDR2 SAAADI. The ends were cut back, 3 bases at V and 3 bases at J, with 11 bases in the middle. CDR3 region: CASSEQGFYTEAFF. The CDR3 DNA is TGCGCCAGCAGTGAACAGGGTTTCTACACTGAAGCTTTCTTT.

V gene TRBV19 combines with J gene TRBJ1-2; 8 bases fit TRBD1. Germline V gives CDR1 LNHDA, CDR2 SQIVND (reference sequence). This CDR3 region has 13 residues. J gave up 8 bases and V 6 bases, and 8 bases lay outside the gene matches. The CDR3 DNA follows: TGTGCCAGTAGGGGGACAGGCGTGGGCGGCTACACCTTC. Translation: CASRGTGVGGYTF.

This chain's CDR3 is CASRRTSRTGTDGYTF. CDR3 bases: TGTGCCAGTAGAAGAACCTCCAGGACAGGGACCGATGGCTACACCTTC. The rearrangement joins TRBV19 to TRBJ1-2, with 8 bases identical to TRBD1. Germline V gives CDR1 LNHDA, CDR2 SQIVND (reference sequence). The V and J ends lost 6 bases and 6 bases, in that order; junction bases with no gene match: 15. CDR3 length: 16 amino acids.

The gene calls are TRBV18 and TRBJ2-4, with 7 bases aligning to TRBD2. The CDR3 has 16 residues. The V and J ends lost 3 bases and 4 bases, in that order; junction bases with no gene match: 9. Looked up from germline, CDR1 is KGHSH and CDR2 is LQKENI. Written as DNA, the CDR3 is TGTGCCAGCTCACCCCTCTTGATGGGGGGGAAAAACATTCAGTACTTC. Residues: CASSPLLMGGKNIQYF.

The genes are TRBV7-7 and TRBJ2-5; a weak D match, TRBD2 (6 bases). The CDR3 covers 15 residues. Germline V lookup: CDR1 SSHAT, CDR2 FNYEAQ (reference sequence). Between the trimmed V and J ends, which lost 0 bases and 2 bases, there was a span of 10 bases. CDR3: CASSLALEGQETQYF. In DNA, the CDR3 is TGTGCCAGCAGCTTAGCGCTGGAGGGACAAGAGACCCAGTACTTC.

The chain recombines TRBV5-1 with TRBJ2-3, with 9 bases identical to TRBD1. Germline V gene sequence: CDR1 SGHRS, CDR2 YFSETQ. The CDR3 consists of 20 residues. Germline trimming cut 1 base from V and 5 bases from J; bases unmatched to any gene: 20. CDR3 nucleotide sequence: TGCGCCAGCAGCTTGAACACCGGGACAGGGTTTTCCACCACCTTAGATACGCAGTATTTT. Its translation is CASSLNTGTGFSTTLDTQYF.

The CDR3 is CASSLALAAGGTADTQYF. The CDR3 DNA sequence: TGCGCCAGCAGCTTGGCCTTAGCCGCGGGGGGCACGGCAGATACGCAGTATTTT. The rearrangement links TRBV5-1 to TRBJ2-3; 8 bases are a match to TRBD2. Trimming removed 0 bases from V and 4 bases from J; junction bases left unmatched: 13. The CDR3 covers 18 residues. From germline, CDR1 is SGHRS and CDR2 YFSETQ.

The chain employs TRBV27 and TRBJ2-3; D might be TRBD1 (6 bases). V lost 3 bases, J lost 2 bases, and 12 bases lay in between. Germline CDR1 is MNHEY and CDR2 is SMNVEV (reference sequence). This CDR3 has 15 amino acids. The CDR3 reads CASSFGQGSTDTQYF. The CDR3, as DNA: TGTGCCAGCAGTTTCGGTCAGGGGTCCACAGATACGCAGTATTTT.

This clone was seen once. At one end the junction does not follow the germline gene, possibly because of a read error. The chain recombines TRBV6-1 with TRBJ2-1; D is ambiguous. The length of the CDR3 is 11 residues. CDR1 MNHNS and CDR2 SASEGT come from the germline V gene. As DNA, the CDR3 is TGTGCCAGCAGTGAACACAACGAGCAGTTCTTC. This sequence encodes CASSEHNEQFF.

In this sample, this clone turned up once. One end of the junction is discordant with germline, which a read error may explain. V usage is TRBV11-2 and J usage is TRBJ2-7, with a tentative D call TRBD2 (5 bases). The germline V gene encodes CDR1 SGHAT and CDR2 FQNNGV. The CDR3 length is 13 residues. The CDR3 reads CASSLALTYEQYF. CDR3 coding DNA: TGCGCTAGCTCATTAGCGCTTACCTACGAGCAGTACTTC.

The V call is TRBV15, the J call TRBJ1-2; D is perhaps TRBD1 (6 bases). Germline CDR1 is LNHNV and CDR2 is YYDKDF (reference sequence). The CDR3 is 15 residues long. V lost 4 bases and J 7 bases, leaving 19 bases between the germline ends. This CDR3 reads CATSTSRAGAGGYTF. Written as DNA, the CDR3 is TGTGCCACCAGCACTTCAAGAGCGGGGGCTGGTGGCTACACCTTC.

The chain uses TRBV5-1 and TRBJ2-2, with 9 nucleotides matching TRBD1. CDR3 length equals 15 residues. The V and J ends lost 4 bases and 4 bases, in that order; junction bases with no gene match: 5. Per germline, CDR1 SGHRS and CDR2 YFSETQ. CDR3 sequence reads: CASSGGQGITGELFF. As DNA, the CDR3 is TGCGCCAGCAGCGGGGGACAGGGCATCACCGGGGAGCTGTTTTTT.

This clone showed up just a few times. V usage is TRBV5-1 and J usage is TRBJ2-6, with a possible D match to TRBD1 (6 bases). Germline V gives CDR1 SGHRS, CDR2 YFSETQ. The CDR3 totals 16 residues. With 3 bases removed from V and 1 base from J, the gap between germline ends came to 11 bases. CDR3 sequence: CASSSLTGSGANVLTF. CDR3 DNA sequence: TGCGCCAGCAGCTCCCTGACAGGATCTGGGGCCAACGTCCTGACTTTC.